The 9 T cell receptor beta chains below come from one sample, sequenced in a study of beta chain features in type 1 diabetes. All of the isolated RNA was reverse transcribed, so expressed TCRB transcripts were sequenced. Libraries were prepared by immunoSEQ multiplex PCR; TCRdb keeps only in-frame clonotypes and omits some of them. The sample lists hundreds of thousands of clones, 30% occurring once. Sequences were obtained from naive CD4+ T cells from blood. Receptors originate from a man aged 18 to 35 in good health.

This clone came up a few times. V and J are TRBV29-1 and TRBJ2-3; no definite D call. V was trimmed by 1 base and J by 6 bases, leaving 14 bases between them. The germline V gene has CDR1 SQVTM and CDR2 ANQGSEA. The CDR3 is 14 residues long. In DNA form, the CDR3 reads TGCAGCGTTGAAGCCCGCCAAGTCGGGGATACGCAGTATTTT. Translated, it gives CSVEARQVGDTQYF.

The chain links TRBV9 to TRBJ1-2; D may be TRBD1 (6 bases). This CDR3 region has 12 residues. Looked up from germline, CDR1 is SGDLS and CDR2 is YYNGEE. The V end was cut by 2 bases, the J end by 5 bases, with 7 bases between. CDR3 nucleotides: TGTGCCAGCAGCGTGGACAGATATGGCTACACCTTC. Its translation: CASSVDRYGYTF.

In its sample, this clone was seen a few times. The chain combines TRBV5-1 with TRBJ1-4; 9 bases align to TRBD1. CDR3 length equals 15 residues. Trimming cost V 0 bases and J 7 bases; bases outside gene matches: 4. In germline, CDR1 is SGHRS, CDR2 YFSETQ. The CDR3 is CASSLGTGDFEKLFF. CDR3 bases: TGCGCCAGCAGCTTGGGGACAGGGGATTTTGAAAAACTGTTTTTT. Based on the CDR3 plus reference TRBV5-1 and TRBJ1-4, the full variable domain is KAGVTQTPRYLIKTRGQQVTLSCSPISGHRSVSWYQQTPGQGLQFLFEYFSETQRNKGNFPGRFSGRQFSNSRSEMNVSTLELGDSALYLCASSLGTGDFEKLFFGSGTQLSVL.

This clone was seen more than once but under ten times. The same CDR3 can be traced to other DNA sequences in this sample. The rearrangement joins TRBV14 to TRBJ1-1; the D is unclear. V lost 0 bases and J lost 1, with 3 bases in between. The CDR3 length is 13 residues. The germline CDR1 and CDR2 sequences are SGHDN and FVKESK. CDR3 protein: CASSQDRNTEAFF. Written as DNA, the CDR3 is TGTGCCAGCAGCCAAGATAGGAACACTGAAGCTTTCTTT. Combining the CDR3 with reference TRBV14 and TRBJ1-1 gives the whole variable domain EAGVTQFPSHSVIEKGQTVTLRCDPISGHDNLYWYRRVMGKEIKFLLHFVKESKQDESGMPNNRFLAERTGGTYSTLKVQPAELEDSGVYFCASSQDRNTEAFFGQGTRLTVV.

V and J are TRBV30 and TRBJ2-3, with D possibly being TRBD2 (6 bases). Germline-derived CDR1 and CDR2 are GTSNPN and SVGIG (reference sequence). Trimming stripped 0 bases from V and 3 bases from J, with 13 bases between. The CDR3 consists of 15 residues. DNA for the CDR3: TGTGCCTGGAGTGTACCGGGGGTTTCTACAGATACGCAGTATTTT. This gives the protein CAWSVPGVSTDTQYF.

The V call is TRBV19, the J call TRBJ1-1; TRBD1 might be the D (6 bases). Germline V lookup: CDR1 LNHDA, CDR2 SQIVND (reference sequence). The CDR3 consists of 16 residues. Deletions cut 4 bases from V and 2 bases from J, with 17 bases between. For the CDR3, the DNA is TGTGCCAGTAGTACGTCCGGGACACGATACAACACTGAAGCTTTCTTT. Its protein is CASSTSGTRYNTEAFF.

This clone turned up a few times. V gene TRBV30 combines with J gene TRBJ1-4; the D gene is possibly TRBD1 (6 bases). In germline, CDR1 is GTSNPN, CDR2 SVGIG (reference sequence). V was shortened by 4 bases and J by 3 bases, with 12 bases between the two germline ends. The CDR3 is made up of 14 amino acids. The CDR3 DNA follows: TGTGCCTGGACCGGACAGTTCCCTAATGAAAAACTGTTTTTT. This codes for CAWTGQFPNEKLFF. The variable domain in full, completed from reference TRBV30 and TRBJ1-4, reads SQTIHQWPATLVQPVGSPLSLECTVEGTSNPNLYWYRQAAGRGLQLLFYSVGIGQISSEVPQNLSASRPQDRQFILSSKKLLLSDSGFYLCAWTGQFPNEKLFFGSGTQLSVL.

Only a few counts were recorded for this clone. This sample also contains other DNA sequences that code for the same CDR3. The CDR3 loop is CASSVVSSYNEQFF. The CDR3 region has the DNA TGTGCCAGCAGCGTAGTTTCCAGCTACAATGAGCAGTTCTTC. The chain recombines TRBV9 with TRBJ2-1; D not resolved. The CDR3 extends over 14 amino acids. Germline CDR1 is SGDLS and CDR2 is YYNGEE. The V end lost 0 bases, the J end lost 3 bases, and 7 bases lay between the germline ends.

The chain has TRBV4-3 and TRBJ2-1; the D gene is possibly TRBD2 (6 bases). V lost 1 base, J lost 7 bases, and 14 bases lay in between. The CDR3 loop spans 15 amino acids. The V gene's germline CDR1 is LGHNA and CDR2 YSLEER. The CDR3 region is CASSQAAGTPNEQFF. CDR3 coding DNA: TGCGCCAGCAGCCAAGCGGCGGGAACCCCGAATGAGCAGTTCTTC.